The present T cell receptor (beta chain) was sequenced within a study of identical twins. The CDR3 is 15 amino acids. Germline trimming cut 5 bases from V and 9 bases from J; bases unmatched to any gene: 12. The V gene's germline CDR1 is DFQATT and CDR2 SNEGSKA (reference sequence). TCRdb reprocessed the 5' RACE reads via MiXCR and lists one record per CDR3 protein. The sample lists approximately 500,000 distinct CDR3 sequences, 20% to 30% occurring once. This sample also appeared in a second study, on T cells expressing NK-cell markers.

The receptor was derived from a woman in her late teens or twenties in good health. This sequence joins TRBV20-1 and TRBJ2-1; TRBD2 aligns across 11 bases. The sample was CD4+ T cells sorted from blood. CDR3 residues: CSAQTRVAGGFEQFF. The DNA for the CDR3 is TGCAGTGCTCAGACCCGGGTAGCGGGGGGGTTTGAGCAGTTCTTC.